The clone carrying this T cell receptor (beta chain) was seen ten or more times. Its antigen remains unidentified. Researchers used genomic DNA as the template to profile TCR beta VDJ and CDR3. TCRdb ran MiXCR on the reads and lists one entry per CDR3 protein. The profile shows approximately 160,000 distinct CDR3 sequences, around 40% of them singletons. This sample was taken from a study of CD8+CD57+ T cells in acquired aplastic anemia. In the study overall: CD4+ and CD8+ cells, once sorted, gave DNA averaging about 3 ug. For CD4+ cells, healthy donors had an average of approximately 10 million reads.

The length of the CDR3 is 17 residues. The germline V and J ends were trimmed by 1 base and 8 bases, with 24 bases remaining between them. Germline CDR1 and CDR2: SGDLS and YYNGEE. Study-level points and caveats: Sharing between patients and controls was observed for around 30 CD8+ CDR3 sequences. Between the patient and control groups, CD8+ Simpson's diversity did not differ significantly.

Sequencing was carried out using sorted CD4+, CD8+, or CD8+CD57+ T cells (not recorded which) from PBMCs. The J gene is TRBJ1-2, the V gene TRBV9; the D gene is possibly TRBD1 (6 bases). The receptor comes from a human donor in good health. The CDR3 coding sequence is TGTGCCAGCAGCGTACCGACTTCGACAGGTCTGAATTGGGGCTACACCTTC. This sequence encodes CASSVPTSTGLNWGYTF. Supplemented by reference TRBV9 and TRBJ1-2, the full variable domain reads DSGVTQTPKHLITATGQRVTLRCSPRSGDLSVYWYQQSLDQGLQFLIQYYNGEERAKGNILERFSAQQFPDLHSELNLSSLELGDSALYFCASSVPTSTGLNWGYTFGSGTRLTVV.